The 5 T cell receptor beta chains below come from one sample, sequenced in a study of blood T cell repertoires in COVID-19 (dated by TCRdb to about 2020). The method behind the library was the immunoSEQ multiplex PCR assay. TCRdb took over this immuneACCESS table, retaining in-frame rearrangements with V and J assigned. Such tables are incomplete; in checked studies, under half of the missing clones stem from an unresolved V gene, and the remainder is unexplained. This sample gives approximately 400,000 clones in total; roughly nine tenths of them show up just once. The ten largest make up 1% to 1.5% of the sample. The specimen sequenced was peripheral blood. These TCRs come from a man aged 35-49 years with acute or convalescent COVID-19.

The chain has TRBV24-1 and TRBJ2-5; 10 positions agree with TRBD1. The CDR3 extends over 19 amino acids. The V and J ends lost 7 bases and 3 bases, in that order; junction bases with no gene match: 19. Germline V gene sequence: CDR1 KGHDR, CDR2 SFDVKD. CDR3 in DNA: TGTGCCACCAGCAACGCCCCGGGACAGGGGAAGTTAGCAGAAGAGACCCAGTACTTC. It specifies CATSNAPGQGKLAEETQYF.

The gene calls are TRBV6-2 or TRBV6-3 and TRBJ1-1; D not resolved. The CDR3 has 14 amino acids. V dropped 5 bases and J dropped 5 bases, with 15 bases sitting between them. Germline V gene lookup returns CDR1 MNHEY and CDR2 SVGEGT. The CDR3 DNA reads TGTGCCAGCAGTACGACGGTAGGAGGTACTGAAGCTTTCTTT. Protein sequence: CASSTTVGGTEAFF.

The chain combines TRBV10-3 with TRBJ2-1; D possibly corresponds to TRBD2 (5 bases). The V gene lost 2 bases and the J gene lost 0 bases, with 5 bases spanning the gap. Germline CDR1 is ENHRY and CDR2 is SYGVKD. This CDR3 is 14 amino acids long. CDR3 nucleotide sequence: TGTGCCATCAGTGAGGGGAGCTCCTACAATGAGCAGTTCTTC. Translating gives CAISEGSSYNEQFF.

V and J are TRBV5-1 and TRBJ2-7; possible D gene TRBD2, 5 bases. Germline CDR1 is SGHRS and CDR2 is YFSETQ. V was clipped by 4 bases and J by 2 bases, with 10 bases between them. The CDR3 consists of 13 residues. The CDR3 coding sequence is TGCGCCAGCAGCCGTGAGGGTCCCTACGAGCAGTACTTC. This encodes CASSREGPYEQYF.

This chain uses TRBV14 with TRBJ1-2; 7 bases map to TRBD1. There are 15 residues in the CDR3. Germline V gives CDR1 SGHDN, CDR2 FVKESK. After removal of 3 bases from V and 4 bases from J, the junction contained 8 bases not matched to a gene. The CDR3 region has the DNA TGTGCCAGCAGCCACATTCTGGGACAGTTCTATGGCTACACCTTC. It translates to CASSHILGQFYGYTF.